What follows is one T cell receptor beta chain and its context. What it binds is unknown. The junction and the germline gene differ at one end; a read error may be behind it. A primer matching the constant region was used to make TCR beta cDNA from approximately 0.45 ug of total RNA. A slightly modified ARM-PCR protocol with three nested multiplex PCR rounds produced these TCR beta libraries. With TRBV1-TRBV30 forward primers and a C-beta reverse primer, the first two PCR rounds were run for about 10 cycles each. MiXCR, run by TCRdb on the multiplex PCR reads, gives a single entry per CDR3 protein. The top ten hold more than 30% of the sample, which has tens of thousands of distinct CDR3 sequences, roughly 74% seen once. This CDR3 is 14 amino acids long. Germline V gives CDR1 SEHNR, CDR2 FQNEAQ (reference sequence). Co-extraction of RNA and DNA was performed on roughly 20-31 mg of unsorted bulk tissue.

This entry belongs to a study of tumor-infiltrating lymphocytes in primary liver carcinoma. General observations from the study: A significantly higher top-250-clone fraction was found in tumors than in blood (p = 0.039).

This chain uses TRBV7-9 with TRBJ1-2, with 9 bases identical to TRBD1. Sequencing was done on a sample of tumor-adjacent normal liver tissue. The receptor was isolated from a man in his forties with primary liver carcinoma and hepatitis B virus infection. The CDR3 bases are TGCGCCAGCAGATGTGACAGGGGGTTTCATGGTTACACCTTC. It codes for CASRCDRGFHGYTF.